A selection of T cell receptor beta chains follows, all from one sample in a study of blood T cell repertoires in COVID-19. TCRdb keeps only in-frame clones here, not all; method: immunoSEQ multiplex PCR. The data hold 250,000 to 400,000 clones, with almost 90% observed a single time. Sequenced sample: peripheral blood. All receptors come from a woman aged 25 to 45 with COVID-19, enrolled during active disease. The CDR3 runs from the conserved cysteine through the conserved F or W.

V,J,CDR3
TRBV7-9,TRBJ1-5,CASSLGGGGQPQHF
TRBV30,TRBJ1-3,CATDRGISGNTIYF
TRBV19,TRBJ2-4,CASSIREGRNIQYF
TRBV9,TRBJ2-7,CASSVAAGVSYEQYF
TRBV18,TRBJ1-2,CASSPITGNPRGYTF
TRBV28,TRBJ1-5,CASSRRQGLLSGQPQHF
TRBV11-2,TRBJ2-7,CASSLGTNYEQYF
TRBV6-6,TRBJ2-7,CASSSTQYEQYF
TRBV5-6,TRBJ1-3,CASSRRDRGGNTIYF
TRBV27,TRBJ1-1,CASSPTGGTEAFF
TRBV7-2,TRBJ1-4,CASSLEGGLSEKLFF
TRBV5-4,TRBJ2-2,CASSLPGTGTGELFF
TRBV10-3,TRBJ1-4,CAIRRDSSTNEKLFF
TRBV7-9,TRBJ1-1,CASSLMNTEAFF
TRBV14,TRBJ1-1,CASSPNQNTEAFF
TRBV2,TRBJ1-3,CASNPGISGNTIYF
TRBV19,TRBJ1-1,CASSRGDSQGTEAFF